Shown below are 26 T cell receptor beta chains from a single sample sequenced in a study of neoadjuvant anti-PD-1 for oral cavity cancer. Assay used: immunoSEQ multiplex PCR; TCRdb lists only in-frame clones, some missing. The profile covers about 14,000 clones, with about 64% appearing a single time and 2.4% taken by the ten largest. This specimen consisted of PBMCs, obtained before nivolumab (anti-PD-1) treatment. These receptors all stem from a person aged 35-79 years with oral cavity squamous cell carcinoma.

In this sample, this clone turned up once. CDR3: CASSESRGSNTEAFF. CDR3 bases: TGTGCCAGCAGTGAATCAAGGGGTTCGAACACTGAAGCTTTCTTT. This chain uses TRBV25-1 with TRBJ1-1; tentatively, D is TRBD1 (5 bases). CDR1 is MGHDK and CDR2 is SYGVNS in the germline V gene. V lost 1 base to trimming and J lost 1 base, with 10 bases between them. The CDR3 runs to 15 residues.

The chain joins TRBV29-1 to TRBJ2-3, with TRBD1 matching over 7 bases. The V segment lost 4 bases and the J segment 2 bases; nucleotides outside the gene matches: 6. The V gene's germline CDR1 is SQVTM and CDR2 ANQGSEA. The CDR3 runs to 14 residues. The CDR3 sequence is CSVGGQLLTDTQYF. Here the CDR3 DNA reads TGCAGCGTTGGGGGACAGCTTCTCACAGATACGCAGTATTTT.

The rearrangement uses TRBV5-1 and TRBJ1-1, with TRBD1 matching over 8 bases. CDR1 SGHRS and CDR2 YFSETQ come from the germline V gene. The CDR3 totals 14 residues. V lost 5 bases and J lost 4; bases outside the gene matches: 7. The chain's CDR3 is CASSLLRGPTEAFF. As DNA, the CDR3 is TGCGCCAGCAGTTTACTCAGGGGGCCCACTGAAGCTTTCTTT.

The chain combines TRBV6-1 with TRBJ1-5; 8 positions match TRBD1. This CDR3 comprises 19 residues. Germline CDR1 is MNHNS and CDR2 is SASEGT. V shed 0 bases, J shed 4 bases, and the junction held 14 bases outside the gene matches. DNA for the CDR3: TGTGCCAGCAGTGAAGCCGAGGACAGGGCGGGGGGTAAGAATCAGCCCCAGCATTTT. Translated, it gives CASSEAEDRAGGKNQPQHF.

The V call is TRBV10-2, the J call TRBJ2-1; weak D call: TRBD2 (6 bases). Germline lookup yields CDR1 WSHSY and CDR2 SAAADI. The CDR3 consists of 13 residues. V was pared by 2 bases and J by 4 bases, with 6 bases between. Written as DNA, the CDR3 is TGCGCCAGCAGTGAGGGAGGGTACAATGAGCAGTTCTTC. The encoded protein is CASSEGGYNEQFF.

The chain has TRBV9 and TRBJ2-1, with 7 bases aligning to TRBD2. Germline V gene data show CDR1 as SGDLS and CDR2 as YYNGEE. The CDR3 extends over 17 amino acids. Trimming took 4 bases from V and 9 from J; bases not matched to a gene: 19. The CDR3, as DNA: TGTGCCAGCAGCCCCTCCAGGTCCGGCGGGAGTAGGGTTGAGCAGTTCTTC. It translates to CASSPSRSGGSRVEQFF. The variable domain in full, with the rest retrieved from reference TRBV9 and TRBJ2-1, is DSGVTQTPKHLITATGQRVTLRCSPRSGDLSVYWYQQSLDQGLQFLIQYYNGEERAKGNILERFSAQQFPDLHSELNLSSLELGDSALYFCASSPSRSGGSRVEQFFGPGTRLTVL.

The chain joins TRBV19 to TRBJ2-7, with 8 bases aligning to TRBD2. The CDR3 sequence is 13 residues long. Germline values: CDR1 LNHDA, CDR2 SQIVND (reference sequence). After removal of 5 bases from V and 3 bases from J, the junction contained 3 bases not matched to a gene. CDR3 amino acids: CASSPGLVYEQYF. In nucleotides, the CDR3 is TGTGCCAGTAGTCCGGGACTAGTCTACGAGCAGTACTTC.

This chain links TRBV6-1 with TRBJ1-1, with D unresolved. The V gene lost 5 bases and the J gene lost 1 base, with 8 bases spanning the gap. The germline V gene encodes CDR1 MNHNS and CDR2 SASEGT. CDR3 size: 13 residues. The CDR3 DNA sequence: TGTGCCAGCAGTCCTCTCCCGAACACTGAAGCTTTCTTT. It is translated as CASSPLPNTEAFF.

The V call is TRBV27, the J call TRBJ2-2; D not certain. Germline assignment: CDR1 MNHEY and CDR2 SMNVEV (reference sequence). The CDR3 runs 11 residues. The V end lost 0 bases, the J end lost 7 bases, and 0 bases lay between the germline ends. CDR3 nucleotides: TGTGCCAGCAGTTTATCCGGGGAGCTGTTTTTT. Protein sequence: CASSLSGELFF.

The rearrangement links TRBV6-5 to TRBJ2-7, with TRBD2 identical over 7 bases. This CDR3 spans 13 amino acids. Unmatched junction bases numbered 7, after V lost 5 bases and J lost 6 bases. The germline gives CDR1 MNHEY, CDR2 SVGAGI. CDR3 nucleotide sequence: TGTGCCAGCAGTAACCCTGGGAGGGCCGAGCAGTACTTC. Translation gives CASSNPGRAEQYF.

This chain links TRBV10-1 with TRBJ2-1; D may match TRBD1 or TRBD2 (5 bases each). CDR3 size: 15 residues. Germline V gives CDR1 WNHNN, CDR2 SYGVQD (reference sequence). V was cut by 9 bases and J by 4 bases, with 19 bases left in between. The CDR3 reads CARILMGPLYNEQFF. The DNA for the CDR3 is TGCGCCAGGATCCTCATGGGACCACTTTACAATGAGCAGTTCTTC.

This chain links TRBV2 with TRBJ1-4, with TRBD1 matching over 8 bases. J was trimmed by 6 bases and V by 6 bases; bases with no gene match: 6. This CDR3 is built from 14 residues. Germline CDR1 is SNHLY and CDR2 is FYNNEI. The CDR3 spells CASRKTGVDEKLFF. For the CDR3, the DNA is TGTGCCAGCAGGAAGACAGGGGTGGATGAAAAACTGTTTTTT. The entire variable domain, with the rest obtained from reference TRBV2 and TRBJ1-4, is as follows: EPEVTQTPSHQVTQMGQEVILRCVPISNHLYFYWYRQILGQKVEFLVSFYNNEISEKSEIFDDQFSVERPDGSNFTLKIRSTKLEDSAMYFCASRKTGVDEKLFFGSGTQLSVL.

V usage is TRBV9 and J usage is TRBJ2-7; 7 bases are a match to TRBD1. The V segment lost 4 bases and the J segment 3 bases; nucleotides outside the gene matches: 10. There are 15 residues in the CDR3. The germline V gene encodes CDR1 SGDLS and CDR2 YYNGEE. CDR3 in amino acids: CASSPYMDRNYEQYF. The CDR3 DNA reads as TGTGCCAGCAGCCCATATATGGACAGGAACTACGAGCAGTACTTC.

This clone appeared a few times. The CDR3 region is CAIGMGGGNQPQHF. The CDR3 region has the DNA TGTGCCATCGGAATGGGGGGTGGCAATCAGCCCCAGCATTTT. The V gene is TRBV10-3, the J gene TRBJ1-5, with D perhaps matching TRBD1 (5 bases). From germline, CDR1 is ENHRY and CDR2 SYGVKD. V was pared by 8 bases and J by 2 bases, with 13 bases between. CDR3 length equals 14 residues.

The chain uses TRBV29-1 and TRBJ2-7; 11 nucleotides agree with TRBD2. Unmatched junction bases numbered 7, after V lost 0 bases and J lost 0 bases. CDR1 is SQVTM, CDR2 ANQGSEA, per germline. The length of the CDR3 is 17 residues. The CDR3 region has the DNA TGCAGCGTTGAAGATAGGTCCGGGACTAGCGGCTCCTACGAGCAGTACTTC. Amino acids: CSVEDRSGTSGSYEQYF.

The chain joins TRBV7-2 to TRBJ2-1, with a weak D call TRBD1 (6 bases). The CDR3 has 19 residues. The V gene lost 0 bases and the J gene lost 7 bases, with 25 bases spanning the gap. The germline CDR1 and CDR2 sequences are SGHTA and FQGNSA. CDR3 nucleotide sequence: TGTGCCAGCAGCTTAGCGAGGTTTCTTAGACAGGTCGGTAGGAATGAGCAGTTCTTC. This encodes CASSLARFLRQVGRNEQFF. The whole variable domain, remainder taken from reference TRBV7-2 and TRBJ2-1, is GAGVSQSPSNKVTEKGKDVELRCDPISGHTALYWYRQSLGQGLEFLIYFQGNSAPDKSGLPSDRFSAERTGGSVSTLTIQRTQQEDSAVYLCASSLARFLRQVGRNEQFFGPGTRLTVL.

The J gene is TRBJ2-3, the V gene TRBV10-3; 10 positions agree with TRBD2. J gave up 3 bases and V 2 bases, and 2 bases lay outside the gene matches. This CDR3 has 15 residues. Germline V CDR1 and CDR2: ENHRY, SYGVKD. In DNA form, the CDR3 reads TGTGCCATCAGTGAGGCTAGCGGGAGAACAGATACGCAGTATTTT. Translation gives CAISEASGRTDTQYF.

The gene calls are TRBV6-1 and TRBJ2-5, with D possibly being TRBD2 (5 bases). Per germline, CDR1 MNHNS and CDR2 SASEGT. V lost 6 bases and J 2 bases, leaving 16 bases between the germline ends. CDR3 length: 15 residues. DNA for the CDR3: TGTGCCAGCAGGGACTCCTCTAAGTCTCAAGAGACCCAGTACTTC. Translation gives CASRDSSKSQETQYF.

This clone was counted between two and nine times. J is TRBJ2-2 and V is TRBV28, with D possibly TRBD1 on 6 matching bases. Germline CDR1 and CDR2: MDHEN and SYDVKM. This CDR3 is 12 amino acids long. Trimming left V 8 bases short and J 7 bases short, with 11 bases between. CDR3 in amino acids: CASVSGVGELFF. In nucleotides, the CDR3 is TGTGCCAGCGTCTCAGGGGTCGGGGAGCTGTTTTTT.

This clone was seen a single time. This sequence joins TRBV7-9 and TRBJ2-2, with D tentatively TRBD1 (5 bases). Trimming left V 5 bases short and J 5 bases short, with 24 bases between. This CDR3 is 18 amino acids long. Germline V gene data show CDR1 as SEHNR and CDR2 as FQNEAQ (reference sequence). CDR3 sequence reads: CASSPHIVGQARTGELFF. Here the CDR3 DNA reads TGTGCCAGCAGCCCACACATCGTGGGGCAGGCACGTACCGGGGAGCTGTTTTTT. Using reference TRBV7-9 and TRBJ2-2 for the parts outside the CDR3, the full variable domain is DTGVSQNPRHKITKRGQNVTFRCDPISEHNRLYWYRQTLGQGPEFLTYFQNEAQLEKSRLLSDRFSAERPKGSFSTLEIQRTEQGDSAMYLCASSPHIVGQARTGELFFGEGSRLTVL.

The CDR3 nucleotides are TGCAGTGCCCCTGACTTGTATGGCTACACCTTC. It is translated as CSAPDLYGYTF. The V and J genes are TRBV20-1 and TRBJ1-2; D gene uncertain. V shed 6 bases and J shed 5 bases, with 10 bases lying between them. Germline V gene sequence: CDR1 DFQATT, CDR2 SNEGSKA (reference sequence). The CDR3 sequence is 11 residues long.

The chain uses TRBV19 and TRBJ2-1, with 13 bases matching TRBD2. CDR3 length: 16 amino acids. The germline V gene has CDR1 LNHDA and CDR2 SQIVND (reference sequence). Unmatched junction bases numbered 8, after V lost 5 bases and J lost 7 bases. The CDR3 reads CASSFTSGRARNEQFF. In DNA, the CDR3 is TGTGCCAGTAGTTTCACTAGCGGGAGGGCCAGGAATGAGCAGTTCTTC.

V usage is TRBV19 and J usage is TRBJ2-3; TRBD2 agrees at 15 bases. Germline-derived CDR1 and CDR2 are LNHDA and SQIVND (reference sequence). The CDR3 contains 14 residues. V gave up 6 bases and J gave up 9 bases; unmatched junction bases: 4. CDR3 amino acids: CASRDGTSGRTQYF. The CDR3, as DNA: TGTGCCAGTAGGGACGGGACTAGCGGGAGGACGCAGTATTTT.

The genes are TRBV5-1 and TRBJ2-7; no clear D gene. Germline V gives CDR1 SGHRS, CDR2 YFSETQ. Trimming stripped 1 base from V and 0 bases from J, with 11 bases between. This CDR3 spans 15 amino acids. As DNA, the CDR3 is TGCGCCAGCAGCTTGTTAGACACGAGCTCCTACGAGCAGTACTTC. It translates to CASSLLDTSSYEQYF.

About this clone itself: A read error may account for a junction end that differs from germline. This chain connects TRBV28 to TRBJ1-1; D is uncertain. The CDR3 has 12 residues. Per germline, CDR1 MDHEN and CDR2 SYDVKM. The CDR3 DNA is TGTGCCAGCGGTTTTCAGGTCACTGAAGCTTTCTTT. Its protein product is CASGFQVTEAFF. The full variable domain, rest sourced from reference TRBV28 and TRBJ1-1, is DVKVTQSSRYLVKRTGEKVFLECVQDMDHENMFWYRQDPGLGLRLIYFSYDVKMKEKGDIPEGYSVSREKKERFSLILESASTNQTSMYLCASGFQVTEAFFGQGTRLTVV.

This sequence joins TRBV2 and TRBJ1-1, with D perhaps matching TRBD1 (5 bases). The V end was cut by 6 bases, the J end by 0 bases, with 11 bases between. CDR1 SNHLY and CDR2 FYNNEI come from the germline V gene. CDR3 length: 14 residues. CDR3 in DNA: TGTGCCAGCAGAGGGGTGGGAATGAACACTGAAGCTTTCTTT. Its translation is CASRGVGMNTEAFF. The full variable domain, in which reference TRBV2 and TRBJ1-1 provide the parts outside the CDR3, is EPEVTQTPSHQVTQMGQEVILRCVPISNHLYFYWYRQILGQKVEFLVSFYNNEISEKSEIFDDQFSVERPDGSNFTLKIRSTKLEDSAMYFCASRGVGMNTEAFFGQGTRLTVV.